These T cell receptor beta chains were read from a single sample in a study of blood T cell repertoires in COVID-19. TCRdb's table, derived via immunoSEQ multiplex PCR, lists solely in-frame clones and lacks some. The sample holds more than 80,000 clones; 80% are singletons and the top ten take around 17%. Sequencing was done on a sample of peripheral blood. The receptor source for this set is a human donor in a cohort sampled during active COVID-19. CDR3s include the opening cysteine and the closing phenylalanine or tryptophan. The D gene is left open where the match is weak. Rows may omit the clone size; those that give it use once, few, many or a size class.

j_gene | v_gene | abundance | d_gene | CDR3aa | CDR3nt
TRBJ2-5 | TRBV2 | NA | TRBD1 | CASRTRQGEETQYF | TGTGCCAGCAGGACCCGACAGGGTGAAGAGACCCAGTACTTC
TRBJ1-4 | TRBV4-2 | NA | NA | CASSQVQGNEKLFF | TGTGCCAGCAGCCAAGTACAGGGTAATGAAAAACTGTTTTTT
TRBJ2-1 | TRBV7-2 | few | TRBD2 | CASSGSGVGQFF | TGTGCCAGCAGCGGTAGCGGGGTCGGGCAGTTCTTC
TRBJ1-2 | TRBV10-2 | NA | TRBD1 | CASSERTGFYGYTF | TGCGCCAGCAGTGAAAGGACAGGGTTCTATGGCTACACCTTC
TRBJ2-2 | TRBV3-1/TRBV3-2 | NA | TRBD1 | CASSRTGGTGELFF | TGTGCCAGCAGCCGGACAGGAGGAACCGGGGAGCTGTTTTTT
TRBJ2-1 | TRBV7-9 | NA | TRBD2 | CASSSWGRLAGGKYNEQFF | TGTGCCAGCAGCTCTTGGGGCCGACTAGCGGGAGGGAAATACAATGAGCAGTTCTTC
TRBJ1-1 | TRBV30 | NA | NA | CAWALRTEAFF | TGTGCCTGGGCACTGAGGACTGAAGCTTTCTTT
TRBJ1-1 | TRBV10-3 | NA | NA | CAISEGQSLNTEAFF | TGTGCCATCAGTGAGGGACAGTCGTTGAACACTGAAGCTTTCTTT
TRBJ1-1 | TRBV25-1 | NA | NA | CASSESIAGNTEAFF | TGTGCCAGCAGTGAATCAATCGCGGGGAACACTGAAGCTTTCTTT
TRBJ1-1 | TRBV30 | once | NA | CAWTRELLNTEAFF | TGTGCCTGGACCCGAGAACTTTTGAACACTGAAGCTTTCTTT
TRBJ1-1 | TRBV28 | NA | NA | CASSLSDTSNTEAFF | TGTGCCAGCAGTTTATCGGACACTTCGAACACTGAAGCTTTCTTT
TRBJ1-4 | TRBV21-1 | NA | NA | CASSKEGQGWDELFF | TGTGCCAGCAGCAAAGAGGGACAGGGCTGGGACGAACTGTTTTTT
TRBJ2-2 | TRBV28 | NA | NA | CASMRGGFGELFF | TGTGCCAGCATGCGCGGGGGCTTCGGGGAGCTGTTTTTT
TRBJ2-1 | TRBV7-3 | NA | TRBD2 | CASSAALAGGAGEQFF | TGTGCCAGCAGCGCCGCACTAGCGGGGGGGGCGGGTGAGCAGTTCTTC
TRBJ1-5 | TRBV20-1 | NA | TRBD1 | CSASRTGTPGNQPQHF | TGCAGTGCTAGTAGGACAGGGACCCCGGGCAATCAGCCCCAGCATTTT
TRBJ1-2 | TRBV28 | NA | TRBD1 | CASRPPTPRTGRGYTF | TGTGCCAGCAGGCCCCCCACCCCTCGGACAGGGCGCGGCTACACCTTC
TRBJ1-5 | TRBV18 | NA | NA | CASSPTTGGQPQHF | TGTGCCAGCTCACCAACTACGGGAGGACAGCCCCAGCATTTT
TRBJ2-7 | TRBV5-1 | NA | NA | CASSGGALSSYEQYF | TGCGCCAGCAGCGGTGGGGCCCTTTCTTCCTACGAGCAGTACTTC
TRBJ2-1 | TRBV5-1 | NA | NA | CASRPSQDNEQFF | TGCGCCAGCAGACCTTCTCAGGACAATGAGCAGTTCTTC
TRBJ2-5 | TRBV25-1 | NA | TRBD2 | CASSEEASGAPGYF | TGTGCCAGCAGTGAAGAGGCTAGCGGGGCTCCAGGGTACTTC
TRBJ2-7 | TRBV29-1 | NA | NA | CSVSPRTDEQYF | TGCAGCGTTTCTCCTCGTACGGACGAGCAGTACTTC
TRBJ2-2 | TRBV5-1 | NA | NA | CASSLLPGNTGELFF | TGCGCCAGCAGCTTGCTACCGGGAAACACCGGGGAGCTGTTTTTT
TRBJ2-7 | TRBV19 | NA | TRBD1 | CASSILLTGSHEQYF | TGTGCCAGTAGTATACTCCTGACAGGGAGCCACGAGCAGTACTTC
TRBJ1-3 | TRBV7-9 | few | NA | CASSQGQTSGNTIYF | TGTGCCAGCAGCCAAGGACAGACCTCTGGAAACACCATATATTTT